The 10 T cell receptor beta chains below all came from one sample that was sequenced in a study of response to subunit inactivated influenza vaccine. TCRdb re-analysed the RT-PCR reads in MiXCR, keeping a single row per CDR3 protein. This sample has about 520,000 distinct CDR3 sequences, with 25% found just once. This specimen was CD4+ T cells sorted from PBMCs, taken approximately 5 days after vaccination. Every receptor here comes from a man in his fifties or sixties who received an inactivated influenza vaccine.

This rearrangement joins TRBV9 to TRBJ2-5; D may be TRBD1 (5 bases). The ends were cut back, 2 bases at V and 5 bases at J, with 22 bases in the middle. The CDR3 runs to 17 residues. CDR1 and CDR2 (germline): SGDLS, YYNGEE. DNA of the CDR3: TGTGCCAGCAGCGTTGAAGGGGCACTATGGCCAGGGGAGACCCAGTACTTC. It translates to CASSVEGALWPGETQYF.

The chain recombines TRBV5-1 with TRBJ2-2; 10 nucleotides match TRBD2. Unmatched junction bases numbered 12, after V lost 3 bases and J lost 1 base. The CDR3 contains 19 residues. The germline V gene encodes CDR1 SGHRS and CDR2 YFSETQ. The CDR3 DNA reads TGCGCCAGCAGCTGGGACCGGGCTAGCGGGAGTAGGAACACCGGGGAGCTGTTTTTT. Its translation: CASSWDRASGSRNTGELFF.

Note on this clonotype: An end of the junction differs from the germline gene, which may be a read error. The chain uses TRBV5-6 and TRBJ2-5, with D hard to call. Per the germline V gene, CDR1 is SGHDT and CDR2 is YYEEEE. This CDR3 is built from 16 residues. CDR3 sequence reads: CASSLRVRTFQKTQYF. In DNA, the CDR3 is TGTGCCAGCAGCTTGAGGGTTCGGACCTTCCAAAAGACCCAGTACTTC.

The chain has TRBV7-9 and TRBJ2-7, with 7 bases fitting TRBD2. The length of the CDR3 is 15 residues. Trimming removed 1 base from V and 2 bases from J; junction bases left unmatched: 5. CDR1 and CDR2 from the germline V gene are SEHNR and FQNEAQ (reference sequence). CDR3 DNA: TGTGCCAGCAGCTTAGTTAGCGGGCGGACCTACGAGCAGTACTTC. Its protein product is CASSLVSGRTYEQYF.

This clonotype was observed a few times. The chain employs TRBV5-1 and TRBJ2-7, with D tentatively TRBD1 (6 bases). V shed 4 bases and J shed 1 base, with 9 bases lying between them. This CDR3 comprises 13 residues. Germline assignment: CDR1 SGHRS and CDR2 YFSETQ. Here the CDR3 DNA reads TGCGCCAGCAGCGTCGGACAGTCCTACGAGCAGTACTTC. Its protein is CASSVGQSYEQYF.

This clonotype was found once. The chain joins TRBV7-8 to TRBJ2-7; 8 bases match TRBD1. The CDR3 consists of 14 residues. Germline V gene lookup returns CDR1 SGHVS and CDR2 FQNEAQ. J gave up 4 bases and V 10 bases, and 12 bases lay outside the gene matches. As DNA, the CDR3 is TGTGCCATCGGCAAAGGGGACAGGAGGTACGAGCAGTACTTC. It yields the protein CAIGKGDRRYEQYF.

The chain is built from TRBV6-1 and TRBJ2-7; a possible D gene is TRBD2 (5 bases). Germline V gives CDR1 MNHNS, CDR2 SASEGT. Trimming cost V 6 bases and J 3 bases, with 12 bases left between them. This CDR3 region has 13 residues. CDR3 amino acids: CASSRSGNYEQYF. CDR3 sequence (DNA): TGTGCCAGCAGCCGCTCGGGGAACTACGAGCAGTACTTC.

This chain connects TRBV20-1 to TRBJ2-5; 16 nucleotides agree with TRBD2. The CDR3 consists of 18 residues. Germline trimming cut 6 bases from V and 4 bases from J; bases unmatched to any gene: 14. Germline values: CDR1 DFQATT, CDR2 SNEGSKA (reference sequence). As DNA, the CDR3 is TGCAGTGCAACCGATGGGGGACTAGCGGGAGGGTCGGGAGAGACCCAGTACTTC. Translated: CSATDGGLAGGSGETQYF.

The chain is built from TRBV20-1 and TRBJ2-1, with TRBD2 matching over 11 bases. The CDR3 contains 13 residues. Germline assignment: CDR1 DFQATT and CDR2 SNEGSKA (reference sequence). V shed 3 bases and J 10 bases; nucleotides not matched to a gene: 5. CDR3 region: CSASLAGGNEQFF. The CDR3 DNA reads as TGCAGTGCTAGCCTAGCGGGGGGAAACGAGCAGTTCTTC.

The chain employs TRBV5-1 and TRBJ1-2, with 7 bases matching TRBD1. J lost 3 bases, V lost 9 bases, and 8 bases had no gene match. CDR1 is SGHRS, CDR2 YFSETQ, per germline. The CDR3 length is 13 residues. The CDR3 DNA reads as TGCGCCACCACTTCGGGGACAGACTATGGCTACACCTTC. This translates into CATTSGTDYGYTF.